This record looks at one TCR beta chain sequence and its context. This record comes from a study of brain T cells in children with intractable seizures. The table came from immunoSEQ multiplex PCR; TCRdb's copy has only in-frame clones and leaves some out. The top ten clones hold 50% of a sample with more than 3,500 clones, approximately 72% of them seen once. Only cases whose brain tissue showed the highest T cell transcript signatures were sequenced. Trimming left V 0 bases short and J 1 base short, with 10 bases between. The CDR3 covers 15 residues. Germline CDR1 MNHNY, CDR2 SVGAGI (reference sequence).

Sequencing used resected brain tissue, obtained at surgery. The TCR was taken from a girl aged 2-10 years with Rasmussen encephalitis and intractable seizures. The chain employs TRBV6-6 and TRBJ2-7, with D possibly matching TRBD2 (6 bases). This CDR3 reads CASSYSAGRSYEQYF. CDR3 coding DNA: TGTGCCAGCAGTTACTCGGCAGGGAGGTCCTACGAGCAGTACTTC.